This TCR beta chain is from a study of T-cell reconstitution after alpha-beta-depleted transplantation in children. This clonotype was counted many times. Antigen: not known. Study-wide points: It was reported that alpha-beta T cells came from several hundred expanded graft clones (about two months after transplant).

CDR1 is DFQATT, CDR2 SNEGSKA, per germline (reference sequence). Between the trimmed V and J ends, which lost 3 bases and 8 bases, there was a span of 13 bases. This CDR3 spans 13 amino acids. Preparing the TCRbeta library involved the use of unique molecular identifiers. TCRdb redid the calling of the PCR reads with MiXCR, one entry per CDR3 protein. The repertoire holds roughly 160,000 distinct CDR3 sequences, with 11% as singletons. The sample here was PBMCs, taken before TCRalphabeta/CD19-depleted stem cell transplant. This sequence joins TRBV20-1 and TRBJ1-4; possible D gene TRBD1, 5 bases. The receptor comes from a boy aged 2 to 10 with acute myeloid leukemia, due to receive a stem cell transplant. The CDR3 region has the DNA TGCAGTGCTAGGGGACCCAGTGGGGAAAAACTGTTTTTT. Translated, it gives CSARGPSGEKLFF.